This TCR beta chain was retrieved from a study of EBV T-cell therapy then PD-1 blockade in nasopharyngeal carcinoma. Treatment of the sample: AdE1-LMPpoly-expanded autologous EBV-specific T-cell therapy followed by anti-PD-1 nivolumab. Points on this clone: What it binds is unknown.

V gave up 0 bases and J gave up 0 bases, with 17 bases separating them. Per the germline V gene, CDR1 is LGHNA and CDR2 is YSLEER. The CDR3 loop spans 18 amino acids. Using immunoSEQ multiplex PCR, the repertoire was profiled, and TCRdb retains in-frame clones only, with some absent. The table lists 14,000 or so clones, 80% to 90% of them singletons. The V call is TRBV4-3, the J call TRBJ1-1; D gene unclear. Sequences were derived from CD8+ T cells from blood, sampled at roughly day 99 from a patient whose treatment included autologous EBV-specific T cells and nivolumab. The source of this sequence is a man between 40 and 49 years old with nasopharyngeal carcinoma. This CDR3 is CASSQDGHPQMLNTEAFF. The CDR3 bases are TGCGCCAGCAGCCAAGATGGGCATCCACAAATGTTGAACACTGAAGCTTTCTTT.